Listed below are T cell receptor beta chains from one sample, sequenced in a study of Graves' ophthalmopathy and Graves' hyperthyroidism. TCRdb processed the multiplex PCR reads anew with MiXCR; each CDR3 protein has one entry. This sample has 450,000 to 600,000 distinct CDR3 sequences, with approximately 35% found just once. Sequencing was carried out using peripheral blood or thyroid tissue (not recorded which). These receptors all stem from an adult man with Graves' hyperthyroidism. Each CDR3 is given with its conserved first and last residue. The D gene is left open where the match is weak. Clone size appears in some rows only: once, few, many, or a class for an expanded clone.

cdr3_aa | cdr3_nt | j_call | clone_size | v_call | d_call
CASSWGGAYKKYF | TGCGCCAGCAGCTGGGGTGGGGCCTACAAGAAGTACTTC | TRBJ2-7 | NA | TRBV5-1 | NA
CASALQGVYEQYF | TGTGCTAGTGCATTACAGGGGGTCTACGAGCAGTACTTC | TRBJ2-7 | many | TRBV12-5 | TRBD1
CASKGQGGGKLFF | TGTGCCAGCAAGGGACAGGGAGGAGGAAAACTGTTTTTT | TRBJ1-4 | NA | TRBV2 | TRBD1
CSGGRRGPTDTQYF | TGCAGCGGGGGCCGGCGGGGGCCCACAGATACGCAGTATTTT | TRBJ2-3 | NA | TRBV29-1 | NA
CSVVPHYEQYF | TGCAGCGTCGTACCCCACTACGAGCAGTACTTC | TRBJ2-7 | NA | TRBV29-1 | NA
CASSVGSETQYF | TGTGCCAGCAGTGTGGGATCAGAGACCCAGTACTTC | TRBJ2-5 | many | TRBV11-1 | NA
CASSSGYTF | TGTGCCAGCAGCTCCGGCTACACCTTC | TRBJ1-2 | NA | TRBV27 | NA
CASSPGQDHGYTF | TGTGCCAGCAGTCCAGGACAGGACCATGGCTACACCTTC | TRBJ1-2 | NA | TRBV7-9 | TRBD1
CASSIVGGGIYEQYF | TGTGCCAGTAGTATAGTAGGAGGGGGCATCTACGAGCAGTACTTC | TRBJ2-7 | NA | TRBV19 | NA
CASSMDRGSINYGYTF | TGCGCCAGCAGTATGGACAGGGGATCCATTAACTATGGCTACACCTTC | TRBJ1-2 | NA | TRBV10-2 | TRBD1
CASSVGRGREKLFF | TGTGCCAGCAGCGTGGGACGGGGTCGTGAAAAACTGTTTTTT | TRBJ1-4 | many | TRBV13 | NA
CASSQAWTENSPLHF | TGCGCCAGCAGCCAAGCTTGGACAGAGAATTCACCCCTCCACTTT | TRBJ1-6 | NA | TRBV4-1 | NA
CASSILTETYGYTF | TGTGCCAGTAGTATATTGACAGAGACCTATGGCTACACCTTC | TRBJ1-2 | many | TRBV19 | NA
CASSNQTYEQYF | TGCGCCAGCAGCAACCAAACCTACGAGCAGTACTTC | TRBJ2-7 | many | TRBV5-1 | NA
CASSFGGSHQPQHF | TGTGCCAGCAGTTTTGGAGGATCCCATCAGCCCCAGCATTTT | TRBJ1-5 | many | TRBV12-3/TRBV12-4 | NA
CSAPGQGENEQYF | TGCAGTGCCCCTGGACAGGGGGAAAACGAGCAGTACTTC | TRBJ2-7 | many | TRBV20-1 | TRBD1